These 14 T cell receptor beta chains originate from one sample sequenced in a study of glioma-infiltrating T cells after dendritic cell vaccination (TCRdb year 2016). The method behind the library was the immunoSEQ multiplex PCR assay. TCRdb took over this immuneACCESS table, retaining in-frame rearrangements with V and J assigned. Such tables are incomplete; in checked studies, under half of the missing clones stem from an unresolved V gene, and the remainder is unexplained. Present in this sample are about 87,000 clones, around 86% of which were seen just once. In total, the top ten clones hold less than 7.5% of the sample. The sample's time point label is to be understood as: after dendritic cell vaccination, including at tumor progression/relapse. Specimen: blood, collected after dendritic cell vaccination. These receptor sequences come from a human donor with glioblastoma.

DNA for the CDR3: TGTGCCAGCAGCTTCGATACACGCAAGACGGAGTACACCGGGGAGCTGTTTTTT. The encoded protein is CASSFDTRKTEYTGELFF. The chain employs TRBV7-2 and TRBJ2-2; D unclear. Trimming took off 3 bases at V and 3 bases at J, with 20 bases between the two ends. The length of the CDR3 is 18 residues. From germline, CDR1 is SGHTA and CDR2 FQGNSA.

This chain connects TRBV5-4 to TRBJ2-1; 11 bases agree with TRBD2. The CDR3 is made up of 16 amino acids. Per the germline V gene, CDR1 is SGHNT and CDR2 is YYREEE (reference sequence). After removal of 4 bases from V and 8 bases from J, the junction contained 11 bases not matched to a gene. The CDR3 here is CASSPMTSGELDEQFF. The CDR3 DNA follows: TGTGCCAGCAGCCCCATGACTAGCGGGGAATTGGATGAGCAGTTCTTC.

The rearrangement uses TRBV7-2 and TRBJ1-3; 7 positions agree with TRBD1. The length of the CDR3 is 14 residues. Trimming at V came to 6 bases and at J to 4 bases, leaving 6 bases not matched to a gene. Per the germline V gene, CDR1 is SGHTA and CDR2 is FQGNSA. Written as DNA, the CDR3 is TGTGCCAGCAGTCTGAACAGGGGCGGAAACACCATATATTTT. Amino acids: CASSLNRGGNTIYF. The full variable domain, completed using reference TRBV7-2 and TRBJ1-3, is GAGVSQSPSNKVTEKGKDVELRCDPISGHTALYWYRQSLGQGLEFLIYFQGNSAPDKSGLPSDRFSAERTGGSVSTLTIQRTQQEDSAVYLCASSLNRGGNTIYFGEGSWLTVV.

V is TRBV6-1 and J is TRBJ2-1; TRBD1 matches 7 bases. Germline values: CDR1 MNHNS, CDR2 SASEGT. The CDR3 loop spans 16 amino acids. J gave up 2 bases and V 1 base, and 5 bases lay outside the gene matches. CDR3 region: CASSEEGAATYNEQFF. In DNA, the CDR3 is TGTGCCAGCAGTGAAGAGGGGGCGGCGACCTACAATGAGCAGTTCTTC.

The rearrangement links TRBV4-3 to TRBJ2-7, with D tentatively TRBD2 (5 bases). V lost 0 bases to trimming and J lost 6 bases, with 15 bases between them. Germline loops: CDR1 LGHNA, CDR2 YSLEER. This CDR3 spans 15 amino acids. CDR3 loop: CASSQEDTLRAEQYF. The CDR3 DNA is TGCGCCAGCAGCCAAGAAGACACTCTGAGGGCCGAGCAGTACTTC.

This clone showed up just once. The V and J genes are TRBV6-6 and TRBJ2-5; the D gene is possibly TRBD2 (7 bases). The CDR3 runs 14 residues. The V gene's germline CDR1 is MNHNY and CDR2 SVGAGI (reference sequence). The ends were cut back, 5 bases at V and 5 bases at J, with 15 bases in the middle. The CDR3 nucleotides read TGTGCCAGCAGTCCCGGGGGGCGGGCGGAGACCCAGTACTTC. This encodes CASSPGGRAETQYF.

This clone appeared once. The chain recombines TRBV6-5 with TRBJ2-7; weak D call: TRBD2 (6 bases). Deletions cut 2 bases from V and 4 bases from J, with 15 bases between. CDR3 length: 15 amino acids. Germline loops: CDR1 MNHEY, CDR2 SVGAGI. The chain's CDR3 is CASSYRSGGGYEQYF. Here the CDR3 DNA reads TGTGCCAGCAGTTACAGATCCGGGGGTGGTTACGAGCAGTACTTC.

This clone showed up just once. This chain joins TRBV2 and TRBJ1-4; the match to TRBD1 covers 9 bases. CDR3 length equals 18 residues. Germline loops: CDR1 SNHLY, CDR2 FYNNEI. V shed 6 bases and J 3 bases; nucleotides not matched to a gene: 14. CDR3 sequence (DNA): TGTGCCAGCAGAGGGACACAGGGGGCGGTCGGTCCTAATGAAAAACTGTTTTTT. Protein sequence: CASRGTQGAVGPNEKLFF.

This clone was seen ten or more times. This rearrangement joins TRBV7-2 to TRBJ1-3; 7 bases are a match to TRBD1. Germline loops: CDR1 SGHTA, CDR2 FQGNSA. This CDR3 spans 15 amino acids. The V segment lost 2 bases and the J segment 0 bases; nucleotides outside the gene matches: 1. This CDR3 is CASSLNRGSGNTIYF. The CDR3 bases are TGTGCCAGCAGCTTAAACAGGGGCTCTGGAAACACCATATATTTT.

This clone was seen a few times. In DNA form, the CDR3 reads TGTGCCACTTCGAGAGTCCGGGAGACCCAGTACTTC. Translating gives CATSRVRETQYF. V usage is TRBV10-3 and J usage is TRBJ2-5; the D is unclear. Germline V gene lookup returns CDR1 ENHRY and CDR2 SYGVKD. The CDR3 consists of 12 residues. Trimming cost V 10 bases and J 5 bases, with 14 bases left between them.

The chain employs TRBV5-4 and TRBJ1-1; 7 nucleotides align to TRBD1. V shed 7 bases and J 1 base; nucleotides not matched to a gene: 4. Germline loops: CDR1 SGHNT, CDR2 YYREEE (reference sequence). The CDR3 runs to 13 residues. In nucleotides, the CDR3 is TGTGCCAGCTCGGGACAGCCGAACACTGAAGCTTTCTTT. Protein: CASSGQPNTEAFF.

The chain has TRBV7-9 and TRBJ1-1; TRBD1 matches at 9 bases. The CDR3 covers 15 residues. CDR1 is SEHNR and CDR2 is FQNEAQ in the germline V gene (reference sequence). V dropped 5 bases and J dropped 4; count of bases not matched to a gene: 8. The CDR3 protein is CASSRRTGEGTEAFF. As DNA, the CDR3 is TGTGCCAGCAGCCGACGGACAGGGGAGGGCACTGAAGCTTTCTTT.

The gene calls are TRBV6-5 and TRBJ1-1; D is undetermined. The V and J ends lost 7 bases and 3 bases respectively, with 12 bases between them. The CDR3 is 13 residues long. Germline loops: CDR1 MNHEY, CDR2 SVGAGI. The CDR3 DNA reads TGTGCCAGCATGCGGGGATCGGACACTGAAGCTTTCTTT. Residues: CASMRGSDTEAFF.

This chain connects TRBV2 to TRBJ2-1; 7 nucleotides agree with TRBD2. Germline V gene lookup returns CDR1 SNHLY and CDR2 FYNNEI. The CDR3 contains 15 residues. V was clipped by 2 bases and J by 6 bases; unmatched bases: 7. The DNA of the CDR3 is TGTGCCAGCAGTGAATTTCTAGCGGAAAGCAATGAGCAGTTCTTC. This codes for CASSEFLAESNEQFF.